This entry concerns a single T cell receptor beta chain. Antigen specificity is unknown. The data were obtained in a study of early T cells in non-severe SARS-CoV-2 infection. For the study at large: Whole-blood bulk RNA, unsorted, was sequenced, and chains were unpaired. Study-wide findings and caveats: The matching step, a VDJdb search, favored anti-spike CD8 responses and missed private and CD4 specificities.

The TCR library protocol was used to attach unique molecular identifiers. These identifiers were attached to individual cDNA molecules. One entry per CDR3 protein, called by TCRdb with MiXCR from the 5' RACE reads. The sample has tens of thousands of distinct CDR3 sequences; under 9% are singletons. The CDR3 has 16 residues. Trimming cost V 3 bases and J 4 bases; bases outside gene matches: 6. From germline, CDR1 is ENHRY and CDR2 SYGVKD. The chain employs TRBV10-3 and TRBJ2-1, with 10 bases matching TRBD1. The specimen was whole blood, collected at baseline. This clonotype was sampled from an adult who was a healthcare worker with PCR-confirmed SARS-CoV-2 infection or an uninfected control (not recorded which). CDR3 region: CAISDPGQGRYNEQFF. The CDR3 nucleotides are TGTGCCATCAGTGACCCGGGACAGGGGAGATACAATGAGCAGTTCTTC.